The rows below give T cell receptor beta chains drawn from one sample of a study of cytomegalovirus exposure and HLA in healthy donors. The data were produced by immunoSEQ multiplex PCR, yet TCRdb's version contains in-frame clones alone and is incomplete. The data hold 45,000 to 65,000 clones, with roughly 87% observed a single time. The sequenced sample was PBMCs. The receptors were gathered from a woman aged 18-35 years in good health and CMV-seronegative. Both conserved end residues are part of each CDR3. The D gene is left open where the match is weak. Clone size is stated in some rows and not others, as once, few, many or a class when expanded.

CDR3aa,CDR3nt,abundance,v_gene,d_gene,j_gene
CASSSWDLSPDTQYF,TGTGCCAGCAGCTCTTGGGACTTATCCCCCGATACGCAGTATTTT,.,TRBV7-9,.,TRBJ2-3
CASSRQGTSSWSGNTIYF,TGTGCCAGCAGCCGACAGGGTACGTCCTCTTGGTCTGGAAACACCATATATTTT,.,TRBV5-8,TRBD1,TRBJ1-3
CASSPSGSTYNEQFF,TGCGCCAGCAGCCCCAGCGGGAGCACCTACAATGAGCAGTTCTTC,.,TRBV4-3,TRBD2,TRBJ2-1
CASSGRGYEQYF,TGTGCCAGCAGTGGGAGGGGCTACGAGCAGTACTTC,.,TRBV2,.,TRBJ2-7
CASSPQTSASSNEQFF,TGTGCCAGCAGCCCGCAGACTAGCGCGAGTTCTAATGAGCAGTTCTTC,once,TRBV7-9,TRBD2,TRBJ2-1
CASSVAPASGRGTDTQYF,TGTGCCAGCAGCGTAGCCCCAGCTAGCGGGAGGGGCACAGATACGCAGTATTTT,.,TRBV9,TRBD2,TRBJ2-3
CACRGQYTGELFF,TGTGCCTGTAGGGGGCAATACACCGGGGAGCTGTTTTTT,.,TRBV30,TRBD1,TRBJ2-2
CASSGTSGSSDTQYF,TGTGCCAGCAGCGGGACTAGCGGGAGTTCCGATACGCAGTATTTT,.,TRBV7-3,TRBD2,TRBJ2-3
CASSPGTAYGYTF,TGTGCCAGCAGCCCTGGGACAGCGTATGGCTACACCTTC,.,TRBV5-6,TRBD1,TRBJ1-2
CASSVGQGMDNEQFF,TGTGCCAGCAGCGTAGGGCAGGGGATGGACAATGAGCAGTTCTTC,.,TRBV9,.,TRBJ2-1
CASREGGDNSPLHF,TGTGCCAGCAGGGAGGGAGGGGATAATTCACCCCTCCACTTT,.,TRBV6-1,.,TRBJ1-6
CATKLLGGGTGELFF,TGTGCCACCAAATTGTTAGGGGGTGGCACCGGGGAGCTGTTTTTT,.,TRBV19,.,TRBJ2-2
CASSFGTSYSNQPQHF,TGTGCCAGCAGCTTTGGGACATCATATAGCAATCAGCCCCAGCATTTT,.,TRBV7-2,.,TRBJ1-5
CASSQDQVGLANEQFF,TGTGCCAGCAGCCAAGATCAGGTCGGGCTAGCCAATGAGCAGTTCTTC,.,TRBV4-2,.,TRBJ2-1
CASSPGVETQYF,TGTGCCAGCAGTCCAGGTGTAGAGACCCAGTACTTC,.,TRBV28,.,TRBJ2-5
CASSRMTRQETQYF,TGTGCCAGCAGTCGCATGACTCGACAAGAGACCCAGTACTTC,.,TRBV7-2,.,TRBJ2-5
CASSFPGQGNTEAFF,TGTGCCAGCAGTTTTCCGGGACAGGGGAACACTGAAGCTTTCTTT,.,TRBV28,TRBD1,TRBJ1-1
CASSLIGTSVSGELFF,TGTGCCAGCAGCCTAATAGGGACTAGCGTTTCCGGGGAGCTGTTTTTT,.,TRBV7-3,TRBD2,TRBJ2-2
CASRKEAGGSNQPQHF,TGCGCCAGCCGAAAGGAGGCAGGGGGCAGCAATCAGCCCCAGCATTTT,.,TRBV5-1,TRBD1,TRBJ1-5
CASSPRRVETQYF,TGTGCCAGCTCACCACGTCGGGTGGAGACCCAGTACTTC,.,TRBV18,.,TRBJ2-5
CASSYLNYRVSYEQYF,TGTGCCAGCAGTTACTTGAACTACAGGGTTTCCTACGAGCAGTACTTC,few,TRBV6-6,.,TRBJ2-7
CATSRDFGLPPYEQYF,TGTGCCACCAGCAGAGATTTCGGACTTCCGCCCTACGAGCAGTACTTC,few,TRBV15,.,TRBJ2-7
CASSLEMAGMEQFF,TGCGCCAGCAGCTTGGAGATGGCAGGGATGGAGCAGTTCTTC,.,TRBV5-1,.,TRBJ2-1
CASSQQRQDEQYF,TGTGCCAGCAGCCAACAGCGACAGGACGAGCAGTACTTC,.,TRBV4-2,.,TRBJ2-7
CASSYSWQVANYGYTF,TGTGCCAGCAGTTACTCGTGGCAGGTAGCTAACTATGGCTACACCTTC,.,TRBV6-5,.,TRBJ1-2
CASSIYRQGPRNEQFF,TGTGCCAGTAGTATATATCGGCAGGGCCCAAGGAATGAGCAGTTCTTC,.,TRBV19,.,TRBJ2-1
CASSSTGTGTYEQYF,TGTGCCAGCAGCTCCACCGGGACAGGGACCTACGAGCAGTACTTC,.,TRBV7-2,TRBD1,TRBJ2-7
CASSLAGGLYGYTF,TGTGCCAGCAGCTTAGCTGGTGGCCTCTATGGCTACACCTTC,.,TRBV7-6,.,TRBJ1-2
CASSPAGTAFYGYTF,TGTGCCAGCAGCCCTGCCGGGACAGCCTTTTATGGCTACACCTTC,.,TRBV7-3,TRBD1,TRBJ1-2
CASTPPGGGTEAFF,TGTGCCAGCACCCCCCCCGGGGGTGGCACTGAAGCTTTCTTT,.,TRBV6-5,.,TRBJ1-1
CASSPRPAGGSSPLHF,TGTGCCAGTAGCCCCCGACCCGCCGGGGGTTCTTCACCCCTCCACTTT,.,TRBV19,.,TRBJ1-6
CASSLDTGVRSSYEQYF,TGCGCCAGCAGCTTGGATACAGGGGTCAGGAGCTCCTACGAGCAGTACTTC,.,TRBV5-1,TRBD1,TRBJ2-7
CAWSVPSSGVGRNTGELFF,TGTGCCTGGAGTGTCCCAAGCTCGGGGGTTGGCAGAAACACCGGGGAGCTGTTTTTT,once,TRBV30,.,TRBJ2-2
CASSITGVSSYEQYF,TGTGCCAGTAGTATTACAGGGGTCAGCTCCTACGAGCAGTACTTC,.,TRBV19,TRBD1,TRBJ2-7
CASSRDEQSPLGYTF,TGCGCCAGCAGCCGCGACGAACAGTCCCCTCTAGGCTACACCTTC,once,TRBV4-3,.,TRBJ1-2
CASSRDSGSYNEQFF,TGTGCCAGTAGTAGAGATAGCGGGTCCTACAATGAGCAGTTCTTC,.,TRBV19,TRBD2,TRBJ2-1
CASSVIAGKGGNEQFF,TGTGCCAGCAGCGTCATAGCGGGAAAGGGGGGCAATGAGCAGTTCTTC,.,TRBV9,TRBD2,TRBJ2-1
CASSPQRGEQFF,TGTGCCAGCAGTCCCCAGCGGGGCGAGCAGTTCTTC,.,TRBV27,TRBD2,TRBJ2-1
CASDQGEFSYGYTF,TGTGCTAGTGACCAGGGGGAGTTTTCCTATGGCTACACCTTC,.,TRBV12-5,TRBD1,TRBJ1-2
CASSVGSSTEAFF,TGTGCCAGCAGCGTAGGGTCGAGCACTGAAGCTTTCTTT,.,TRBV9,.,TRBJ1-1
CASSLGQGVYF,TGTGCCAGCAGCTTAGGACAGGGTGTGTACTTC,few,TRBV11-2,TRBD1,TRBJ2-7
CASSPGGPGTSGAGEQFF,TGTGCCAGCAGCCCAGGCGGCCCGGGGACTAGCGGGGCGGGTGAGCAGTTCTTC,.,TRBV7-6,TRBD2,TRBJ2-1
CASSLGAATNEKLFF,TGTGCCAGCAGCTTAGGGGCAGCAACTAATGAAAAACTGTTTTTT,.,TRBV7-6,.,TRBJ1-4
CASSLLLAGFPSDEQFF,TGTGCCAGCAGCTTGCTACTAGCGGGTTTCCCCAGCGATGAGCAGTTCTTC,.,TRBV5-4,TRBD2,TRBJ2-1
CASSPPSGTGELFF,TGTGCCAGCTCACCACCGAGCGGCACCGGGGAGCTGTTTTTT,.,TRBV18,.,TRBJ2-2
CASSFQRGEQFF,TGTGCCAGCAGTTTCCAGCGAGGTGAGCAGTTCTTC,.,TRBV27,.,TRBJ2-1
CASSSSGRAGKTQYF,TGTGCCAGCAGTTCCAGCGGGAGGGCCGGGAAGACCCAGTACTTC,few,TRBV28,TRBD2,TRBJ2-5
CASSEVQGTSGSRSDTQYF,TGTGCCAGCAGTGAAGTACAAGGGACTAGCGGGAGTAGGTCAGATACGCAGTATTTT,.,TRBV2,TRBD2,TRBJ2-3
CASSIGQGAPDEQYF,TGCGCCAGCAGCATCGGACAGGGGGCTCCTGACGAGCAGTACTTC,.,TRBV5-1,TRBD1,TRBJ2-7
CASTEDRGELETQYF,TGCGCCAGCACCGAGGACAGGGGGGAGTTGGAGACCCAGTACTTC,.,TRBV5-1,TRBD1,TRBJ2-5
CASSYQQGPYGYTF,TGTGCCAGCAGTTACCAACAGGGTCCCTATGGCTACACCTTC,.,TRBV6-5,.,TRBJ1-2
CASSLGGGRIEAFF,TGTGCCAGCAGTTTGGGGGGGGGACGGATTGAAGCTTTCTTT,.,TRBV27,.,TRBJ1-1
CASSLFSDRGNTGELFF,TGTGCCAGCAGCTTGTTTTCGGACAGGGGGAACACCGGGGAGCTGTTTTTT,.,TRBV13,TRBD1,TRBJ2-2
CASSLTVAGKRDTQYF,TGTGCCAGCAGCTTAACTGTTGCGGGAAAAAGAGATACGCAGTATTTT,.,TRBV7-2,.,TRBJ2-3
CASSLVADTQYF,TGTGCCAGCAGCTTAGTAGCAGATACGCAGTATTTT,.,TRBV7-9,.,TRBJ2-3
CASRIDRAGNTIYF,TGTGCCAGCAGGATCGACAGGGCTGGAAACACCATATATTTT,.,TRBV6-5,TRBD1,TRBJ1-3
CARGLGDTQYF,TGTGCCCGAGGGTTGGGGGATACGCAGTATTTT,.,TRBV2,.,TRBJ2-3
CASSPSGLPDTQYF,TGTGCCAGCAGCCCCTCGGGACTCCCAGATACGCAGTATTTT,.,TRBV27,.,TRBJ2-3
CSALIAYEQYF,TGCAGTGCTCTTATAGCATACGAGCAGTACTTC,few,TRBV20-1,.,TRBJ2-7